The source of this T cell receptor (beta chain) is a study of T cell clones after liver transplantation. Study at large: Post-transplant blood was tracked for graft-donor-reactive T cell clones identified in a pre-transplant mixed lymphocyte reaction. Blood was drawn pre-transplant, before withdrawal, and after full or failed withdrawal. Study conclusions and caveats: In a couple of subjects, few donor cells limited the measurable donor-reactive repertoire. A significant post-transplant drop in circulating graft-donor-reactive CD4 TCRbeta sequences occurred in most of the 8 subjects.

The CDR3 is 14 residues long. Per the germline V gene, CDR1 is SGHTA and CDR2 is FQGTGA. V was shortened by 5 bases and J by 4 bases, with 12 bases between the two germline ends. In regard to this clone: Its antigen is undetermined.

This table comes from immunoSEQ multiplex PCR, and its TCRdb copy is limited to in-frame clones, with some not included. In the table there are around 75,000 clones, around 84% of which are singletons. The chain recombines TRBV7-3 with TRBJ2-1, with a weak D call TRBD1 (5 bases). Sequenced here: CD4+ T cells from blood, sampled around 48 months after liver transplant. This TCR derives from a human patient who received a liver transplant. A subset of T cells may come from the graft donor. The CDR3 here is CASSLGQDYNEQFF. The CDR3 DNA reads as TGTGCCAGCAGCCTCGGACAAGATTACAATGAGCAGTTCTTC.